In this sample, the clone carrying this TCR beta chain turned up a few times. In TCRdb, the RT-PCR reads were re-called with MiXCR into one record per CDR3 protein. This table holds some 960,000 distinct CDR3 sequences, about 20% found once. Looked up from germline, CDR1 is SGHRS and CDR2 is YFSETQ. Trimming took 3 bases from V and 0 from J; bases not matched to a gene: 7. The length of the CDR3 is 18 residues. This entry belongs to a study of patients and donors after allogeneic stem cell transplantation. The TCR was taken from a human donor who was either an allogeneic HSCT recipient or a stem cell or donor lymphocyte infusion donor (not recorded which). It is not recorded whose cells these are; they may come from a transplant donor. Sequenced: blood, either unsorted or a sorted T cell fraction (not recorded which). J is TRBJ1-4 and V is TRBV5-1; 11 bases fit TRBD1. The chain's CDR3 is CASSSGQGATPTNEKLFF. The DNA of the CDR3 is TGCGCCAGCAGCTCTGGACAGGGGGCCACTCCAACTAATGAAAAACTGTTTTTT.